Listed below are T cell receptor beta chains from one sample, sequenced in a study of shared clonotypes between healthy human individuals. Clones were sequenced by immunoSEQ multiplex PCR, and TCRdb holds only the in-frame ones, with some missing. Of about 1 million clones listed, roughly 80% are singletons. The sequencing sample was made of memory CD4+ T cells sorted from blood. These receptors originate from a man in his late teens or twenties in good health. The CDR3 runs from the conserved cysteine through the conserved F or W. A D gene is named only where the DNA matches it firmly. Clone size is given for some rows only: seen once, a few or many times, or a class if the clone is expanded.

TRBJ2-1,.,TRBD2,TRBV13,TGTGCCAGCAGTTGGGGACTACGACGGAATGAGCAGTTCTTC,CASSWGLRRNEQFF
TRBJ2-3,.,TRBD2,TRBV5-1,TGCGCCAGCAGCTTGGGAGTAGCGGGGGGTGGAACAGATACGCAGTATTTT,CASSLGVAGGGTDTQYF
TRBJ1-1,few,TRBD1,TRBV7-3,TGTGCCAGCAGCCAGGGGGCCCCGGGGATTACTGAAGCTTTCTTT,CASSQGAPGITEAFF
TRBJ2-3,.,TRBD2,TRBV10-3,TGTGCCATCTCCAGGGGTGGGAGCGGGGGGAACACAGATACGCAGTATTTT,CAISRGGSGGNTDTQYF
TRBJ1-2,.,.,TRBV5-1,TGCGCCAGCAGCAATGGTGGTCAGCCCCCGGGCTATGGCTACACCTTC,CASSNGGQPPGYGYTF
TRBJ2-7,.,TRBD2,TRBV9,TGTGCCAGCAGCCCCGGGACTAAATCGGACTACGAGCAGTACTTC,CASSPGTKSDYEQYF
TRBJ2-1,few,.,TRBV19,TGTGCCAGTAGTGTCGATTCGAGCTCCTACAATGAGCAGTTCTTC,CASSVDSSSYNEQFF
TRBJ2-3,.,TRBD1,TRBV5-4,TGTGCCAGCAGCTTGGACGGCCAGGGGGTGACAGATACGCAGTATTTT,CASSLDGQGVTDTQYF
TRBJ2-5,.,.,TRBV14,TGTGCCAGCAGCCAAGATGTCGGTGGGACCCAGTACTTC,CASSQDVGGTQYF
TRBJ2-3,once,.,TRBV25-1,TGTGCCAGCAGTGAACAGTGGGGGGTCACAGATACGCAGTATTTT,CASSEQWGVTDTQYF
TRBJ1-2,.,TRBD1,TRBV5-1,TGCGCCAGCAGCGCGGGACAGGGAAAATTTGATGGCTACACCTTC,CASSAGQGKFDGYTF
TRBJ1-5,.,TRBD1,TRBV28,TGTGCCAGCAGTCCCCGGGACAGGGGATACAATCAGCCCCAGCATTTT,CASSPRDRGYNQPQHF
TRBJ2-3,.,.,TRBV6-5,TGTGCCAGCTGTCCTCAGTTTTCCACAGATACGCAGTATTTT,CASCPQFSTDTQYF
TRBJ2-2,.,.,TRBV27,TGTGCCAGCAGTTTGATGGGGGGCAACACCGGGGAGCTGTTTTTT,CASSLMGGNTGELFF
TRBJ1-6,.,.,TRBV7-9,TGTGCCAGCAGCTTAACAGCCGTCAATAATTCACCCCTCCACTTT,CASSLTAVNNSPLHF
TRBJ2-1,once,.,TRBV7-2,TGTGCCAGCAGTCCAACGGCTAGTTGGGGCAATGAGCAGTTCTTC,CASSPTASWGNEQFF
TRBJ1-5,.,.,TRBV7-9,TGTGCCAGCAGCTTACGAGAGAATCAGCCCCAGCATTTT,CASSLRENQPQHF
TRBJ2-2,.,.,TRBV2,TGTGCCAGCAGGAGCATGAACACCGGGGAGCTGTTTTTT,CASRSMNTGELFF
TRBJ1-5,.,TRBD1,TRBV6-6,TGTGCCAGCAGTTTAGGACAGGGCGGCGAACCCCAGCATTTT,CASSLGQGGEPQHF
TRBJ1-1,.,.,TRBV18,TGTGCCAGCTCACCTTATCTCGGCACAGGGATGAACACTGAAGCTTTCTTT,CASSPYLGTGMNTEAFF
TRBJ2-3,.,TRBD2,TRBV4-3,TGCGCCAGCAGCCGCGGTCATGGGTCGACTAGCGGTAGCACAGATACGCAGTATTTT,CASSRGHGSTSGSTDTQYF
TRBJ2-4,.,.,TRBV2,TGTGCCAGCAGTGAAGCGTGGCAGATAGCCAAAAACATTCAGTACTTC,CASSEAWQIAKNIQYF
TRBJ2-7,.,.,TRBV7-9,TGTGCCAGCAGCTCGGGCCAGTCCTACGAGCAGTACTTC,CASSSGQSYEQYF
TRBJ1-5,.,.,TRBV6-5,TGTGCCAGCAGCACCTTAGACGGGTTTGGTCAGCCCCAGCATTTT,CASSTLDGFGQPQHF
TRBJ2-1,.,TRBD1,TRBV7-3,TGTGCCAGCAGCCAGGGGGAGCGCAATGAGCAGTTCTTC,CASSQGERNEQFF
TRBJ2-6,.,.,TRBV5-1,TGCGCCAGCAGCTTCGAAGCAGTTGGGGCCAACGTCCTGACTTTC,CASSFEAVGANVLTF
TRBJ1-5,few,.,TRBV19,TGTGCCAGTAGTTTACTGGATCAGCCCCAGCATTTT,CASSLLDQPQHF
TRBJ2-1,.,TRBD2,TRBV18,TGTGCCAGCTCACCACCCCTGGGCGGGAGGGCCGTAGATGAGCAGTTCTTC,CASSPPLGGRAVDEQFF
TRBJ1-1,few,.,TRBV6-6,TGTGCCAGCAGCACTTCGGGGGGTAGTGAAGCTTTCTTT,CASSTSGGSEAFF
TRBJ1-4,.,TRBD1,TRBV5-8,TGTGCCAGCATGAGCTATGGGACAGCGAATGAAAAACTGTTTTTT,CASMSYGTANEKLFF
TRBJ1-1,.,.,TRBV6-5,TGTGCCAGCATCCGCTCTTCGTTTATCACTGAAGCTTTCTTT,CASIRSSFITEAFF
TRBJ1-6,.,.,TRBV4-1,TGCGCCAGCAGCCAAGACCATGGGGGGGGGTCCTATAATTCACCCCTCCACTTT,CASSQDHGGGSYNSPLHF
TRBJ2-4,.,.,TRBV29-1,TGCAGCGTCGGACAGGGAGGGGAAAACATTCAGTACTTC,CSVGQGGENIQYF
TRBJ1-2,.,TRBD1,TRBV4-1,TGCGCCAGCAGCCAATTACAGGGGGCAGATTTCGCCTATGGCTACACCTTC,CASSQLQGADFAYGYTF
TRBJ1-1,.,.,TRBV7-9,TGTGCCAGCAGCTCCCCGGGGGGCGAGAACACTGAAGCTTTCTTT,CASSSPGGENTEAFF
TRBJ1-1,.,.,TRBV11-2,TGTGCCAGCAGCTCTCACAGCGTGAACACTGAAGCTTTCTTT,CASSSHSVNTEAFF
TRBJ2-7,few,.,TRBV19,TGTGCCAGCCAGAGCCAGCCAAGAGGGTCTTACGAGCAGTACTTC,CASQSQPRGSYEQYF
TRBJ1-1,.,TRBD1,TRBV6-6,TGTGCCAGCAGTCACCTACCGACAGGGACCAGCGAAGCTTTCTTT,CASSHLPTGTSEAFF
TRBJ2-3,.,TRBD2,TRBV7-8,TGTGCCAGCAGCCGCGGGGGACGCACAGATACGCAGTATTTT,CASSRGGRTDTQYF
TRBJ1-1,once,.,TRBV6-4,TGTGCCAGCAGTCTTTCGGGAGGCACTGAAGCTTTCTTT,CASSLSGGTEAFF